This TCR beta chain was captured by sequencing in a study of naive and memory T cell subsets. Relative to its sample, this clonotype is medium-sized. The CDR3 is made up of 17 amino acids. V was pared by 9 bases and J by 0 bases, with 21 bases between. The V gene's germline CDR1 is KGHDR and CDR2 SFDVKD. Both TRBC1 and TRBC2 were covered by a beta constant-region primer of two equimolar oligonucleotides. TCRdb analysed the UMI-ligation and nested PCR reads with MiXCR anew, one entry per CDR3 protein. Among around 40,000 distinct CDR3 sequences listed, more than 10% were seen once. CMV status came from CD4+ T cell IFNgamma after overnight CMV lysate stimulation of fresh PBMCs.

The chain couples TRBV24-1 to TRBJ2-3; tentatively, D is TRBD2 (6 bases). What was sequenced was effector memory CD4+ T cells from blood. This sample's subset: effector memory, CD45RA- CD27-. This receptor was obtained from a human donor in good health. CDR3 amino acids: CATAIGGAGASTDTQYF. Written as DNA, the CDR3 is TGTGCCACCGCTATCGGCGGGGCAGGCGCTAGCACAGATACGCAGTATTTT.